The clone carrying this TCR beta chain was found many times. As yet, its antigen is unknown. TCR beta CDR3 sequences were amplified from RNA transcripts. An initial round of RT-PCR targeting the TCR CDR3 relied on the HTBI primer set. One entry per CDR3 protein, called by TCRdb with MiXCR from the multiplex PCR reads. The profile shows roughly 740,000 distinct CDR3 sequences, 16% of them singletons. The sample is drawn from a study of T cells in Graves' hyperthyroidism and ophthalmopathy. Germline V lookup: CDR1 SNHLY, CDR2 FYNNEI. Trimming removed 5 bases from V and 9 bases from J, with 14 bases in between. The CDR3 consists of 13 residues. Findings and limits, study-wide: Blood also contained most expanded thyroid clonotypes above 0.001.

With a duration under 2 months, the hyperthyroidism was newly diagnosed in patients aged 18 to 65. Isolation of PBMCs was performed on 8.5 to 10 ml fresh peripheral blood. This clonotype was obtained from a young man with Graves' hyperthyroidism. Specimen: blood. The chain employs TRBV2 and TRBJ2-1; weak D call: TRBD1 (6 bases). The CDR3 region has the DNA TGTGCCAGCAGTCGGACACCACAGGGTGAGCAGTTCTTC. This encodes CASSRTPQGEQFF.